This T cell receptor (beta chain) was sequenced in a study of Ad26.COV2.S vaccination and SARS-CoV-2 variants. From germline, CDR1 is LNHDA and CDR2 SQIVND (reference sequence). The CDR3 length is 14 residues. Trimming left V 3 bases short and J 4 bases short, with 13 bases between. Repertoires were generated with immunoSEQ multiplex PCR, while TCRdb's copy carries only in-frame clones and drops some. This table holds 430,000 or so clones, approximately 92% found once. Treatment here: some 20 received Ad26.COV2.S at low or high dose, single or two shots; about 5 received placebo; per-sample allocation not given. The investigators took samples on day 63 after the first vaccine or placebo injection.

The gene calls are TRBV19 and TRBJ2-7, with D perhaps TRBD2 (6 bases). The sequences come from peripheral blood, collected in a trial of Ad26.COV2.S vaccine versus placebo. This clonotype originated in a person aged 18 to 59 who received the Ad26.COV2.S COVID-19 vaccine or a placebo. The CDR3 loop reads CASSIGLIGYEQYV. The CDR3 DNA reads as TGTGCCAGTAGTATCGGACTAATCGGGTACGAGCAGTACGTC.